A selection of T cell receptor beta chains follows, all from one sample in a study. Method: immunoSEQ multiplex PCR; TCRdb's copy keeps in-frame clones and lacks some. The table has 60,000 to 75,000 clones, 80% to 95% seen once. The sequenced sample was PBMCs. The receptors were gathered from a man in his forties with rheumatoid arthritis. Both conserved end residues are part of each CDR3. Each record gives: D gene, clone size, V gene, J gene, CDR3 protein, CDR3 DNA. D genes are given only for firm matches. Clone sizes are given selectively: once, few, many, or a class where the clone is expanded.

>NA|NA|TRBV7-3|TRBJ1-3
CASSPDGSSGNTIYF
TGTGCCAGCAGCCCGGACGGGAGCTCTGGAAACACCATATATTTT
>NA|NA|TRBV11-3|TRBJ2-1
CASSLNRDTYNEQFF
TGTGCCAGCAGCTTAAACCGGGACACCTACAATGAGCAGTTCTTC
>NA|NA|TRBV19|TRBJ1-2
CASSMPGDWGGYTF
TGTGCCAGTAGTATGCCCGGGGACTGGGGAGGCTACACCTTC
>NA|NA|TRBV29-1|TRBJ2-4
CSVEDRGKVENIQYF
TGCAGCGTTGAAGACAGGGGCAAGGTAGAGAACATTCAGTACTTC
>TRBD1|NA|TRBV28|TRBJ2-1
CASSLLRQGYNEQFF
TGTGCCAGCAGTTTATTGAGACAGGGATACAATGAGCAGTTCTTC
>TRBD1|NA|TRBV30|TRBJ1-5
CAWSGTGGDSNQPQHF
TGTGCCTGGAGTGGGACAGGGGGAGATAGCAATCAGCCCCAGCATTTT
>NA|NA|TRBV6-6|TRBJ1-1
CASSPPRTVNTEAFF
TGTGCCAGCAGTCCCCCCAGGACAGTTAACACTGAAGCTTTCTTT
>NA|NA|TRBV12-3/TRBV12-4|TRBJ1-2
CASSLQRHYGYTF
TGTGCCAGCAGTCTACAGAGACACTATGGCTACACCTTC
>TRBD1|NA|TRBV15|TRBJ2-2
CATSRDRQGARTGELFF
TGTGCCACCAGCAGAGACAGACAGGGGGCGCGCACCGGGGAGCTGTTTTTT
>TRBD1|NA|TRBV19|TRBJ1-1
CASSNQTGWGTEAFF
TGTGCCAGTAGTAATCAGACAGGGTGGGGCACTGAAGCTTTCTTT
>TRBD2|NA|TRBV24-1|TRBJ2-5
CATSDYGTMLQETQYF
TGTGCCACCAGTGACTACGGGACTATGCTCCAAGAGACCCAGTACTTC
>NA|NA|TRBV7-9|TRBJ1-2
CASSPRGGTTYGYTF
TGTGCCAGCAGCCCTAGGGGAGGGACAACCTATGGCTACACCTTC
>TRBD1|once|TRBV30|TRBJ1-1
CAWSGSGTGGWETEAFF
TGTGCCTGGAGTGGATCCGGTACAGGGGGCTGGGAAACTGAAGCTTTCTTT
>NA|NA|TRBV12-3/TRBV12-4|TRBJ1-1
CASSFEAEAFF
TGTGCCAGCAGTTTCGAGGCTGAAGCTTTCTTT
>NA|NA|TRBV4-2|TRBJ2-3
CASSQNLQRFSTDTQYF
TGTGCCAGCAGCCAGAACTTACAGAGATTCAGCACAGATACGCAGTATTTT
>NA|NA|TRBV25-1|TRBJ2-1
CASSTPGQGNEQFF
TGTGCCAGCAGTACCCCGGGTCAGGGGAATGAGCAGTTCTTC
>TRBD1|NA|TRBV27|TRBJ1-2
CASRTGGYGYTF
TGTGCCAGCCGGACAGGGGGCTATGGCTACACCTTC
>NA|NA|TRBV6-5|TRBJ2-3
CASTSPGGTDTQYF
TGTGCCAGCACCAGCCCTGGGGGAACAGATACGCAGTATTTT
>NA|NA|TRBV19|TRBJ2-3
CASSIDNLRPHTDTQYF
TGTGCCAGTAGTATAGATAATCTGCGCCCTCACACAGATACGCAGTATTTT
>NA|NA|TRBV6-2/TRBV6-3|TRBJ2-7
CASSSGGHLSYEQYF
TGTGCCAGCAGTTCTGGGGGCCACCTCTCCTACGAGCAGTACTTC
>NA|NA|TRBV29-1|TRBJ1-2
CSVPRTNGYTF
TGCAGCGTACCTCGAACGAATGGCTACACCTTC
>NA|NA|TRBV14|TRBJ2-2
CASSQARGHTGELFF
TGTGCCAGCAGCCAAGCTAGGGGCCACACCGGGGAGCTGTTTTTT
>NA|NA|TRBV28|TRBJ1-5
CASREGGLSNQPQHF
TGTGCCAGCAGAGAGGGGGGTTTAAGCAATCAGCCCCAGCATTTT
>NA|NA|TRBV30|TRBJ2-2
CAWEPGGRTGELFF
TGTGCCTGGGAACCTGGCGGACGGACCGGGGAGCTGTTTTTT
>NA|NA|TRBV7-8|TRBJ1-6
CASSLPGEYNSPLHF
TGTGCCAGCAGCTTGCCAGGGGAATATAATTCACCCCTCCACTTT
>NA|NA|TRBV5-4|TRBJ2-1
CASSLVSNEQFF
TGTGCCAGCAGCTTGGTCTCCAATGAGCAGTTCTTC
>NA|few|TRBV12-3/TRBV12-4|TRBJ1-5
CASSLRSDQPQHF
TGTGCCAGCAGTTTAAGGTCCGATCAGCCCCAGCATTTT
>TRBD2|NA|TRBV6-1|TRBJ2-7
CASSDPGLAGGPYEQYF
TGTGCCAGCAGTGATCCGGGACTAGCGGGAGGCCCCTACGAGCAGTACTTC
>TRBD2|NA|TRBV5-1|TRBJ2-7
CASSLAPGTSGQYEQYF
TGCGCCAGCAGCTTGGCACCTGGGACTAGCGGCCAATACGAGCAGTACTTC
>TRBD1|NA|TRBV18|TRBJ2-7
CASSLTGGVYEQYF
TGTGCCAGCTCACTCACAGGGGGAGTCTACGAGCAGTACTTC
>TRBD2|NA|TRBV7-3|TRBJ2-2
CASSRTSVTGELFF
TGTGCCAGCAGCCGGACTAGCGTTACCGGGGAGCTGTTTTTT
>NA|few|TRBV27|TRBJ1-1
CASSLKGGRVMNTEAFF
TGTGCCAGCAGTTTGAAGGGGGGAAGGGTGATGAACACTGAAGCTTTCTTT
>NA|NA|TRBV27|TRBJ2-5
CASSPNTQETQYF
TGTGCCAGCAGCCCCAATACCCAAGAGACCCAGTACTTC
>NA|NA|TRBV10-1|TRBJ1-1
CASSVGWNTEAFF
TGCGCCAGCAGTGTTGGGTGGAACACTGAAGCTTTCTTT
>NA|NA|TRBV24-1|TRBJ2-1
CATSDIQGSYNEQFF
TGTGCCACCAGTGATATCCAGGGGTCATACAATGAGCAGTTCTTC
>NA|NA|TRBV19|TRBJ1-2
CASSWGRTNYGYTF
TGTGCCAGTAGTTGGGGGCGGACGAACTATGGCTACACCTTC
>TRBD2|NA|TRBV28|TRBJ2-5
CASGGFQETQYF
TGTGCCTCGGGAGGCTTCCAAGAGACCCAGTACTTC
>TRBD2|NA|TRBV2|TRBJ2-7
CASSSSGTRGYEQYF
TGTGCCAGCAGCTCCTCCGGGACTAGGGGCTACGAGCAGTACTTC
>NA|NA|TRBV6-1|TRBJ2-3
CASSADRIPDPDTQYF
TGTGCCAGCAGTGCAGACAGGATACCGGACCCAGATACGCAGTATTTT
>NA|NA|TRBV28|TRBJ1-1
CASSLMGTEAFF
TGTGCCAGCAGTTTGATGGGCACTGAAGCTTTCTTT
>NA|NA|TRBV2|TRBJ1-2
CARDRGGGYTF
TGTGCCCGAGATCGTGGGGGTGGCTACACCTTC